The 26 T cell receptor beta chains below were found in one sample sequenced in a study of neurological immune-mediated disorders. A single record per CDR3 protein comes from TCRdb applying MiXCR to the 5' RACE reads. The sample includes roughly 50,000 distinct CDR3 sequences, approximately 10% of them seen just once. The specimen sequenced was PBMCs. These receptors all stem from a man between 65 and 85 years old with HTLV-1-associated myelopathy (HAM/TSP).

The gene calls are TRBV12-3 or TRBV12-4 and TRBJ1-4; D unresolved. The V and J ends lost 6 bases and 5 bases respectively, with 13 bases between them. The CDR3 consists of 14 residues. CDR3 in amino acids: CASSKTGKNEKLFF. CDR3 nucleotides: TGTGCCAGCAGCAAAACCGGAAAGAATGAAAAACTGTTTTTT.

This clonotype was detected ten times or more. This sequence joins TRBV6-1 and TRBJ2-7, with D perhaps matching TRBD1 (6 bases). The germline gives CDR1 MNHNS, CDR2 SASEGT. This CDR3 region has 11 residues. With 8 bases removed from V and 5 bases from J, the gap between germline ends came to 10 bases. The CDR3 DNA is TGTGCCAGCGACAGGCTCGACGAGCAGTACTTC. Protein sequence: CASDRLDEQYF.

This clonotype was detected only a few times. It may be a read error: a sequence one base away is much more abundant. This chain uses TRBV7-6 with TRBJ2-1; D is perhaps TRBD2 (6 bases). CDR3 length: 13 amino acids. Germline CDR1 and CDR2: SGHVS and FNYEAQ. In DNA, the CDR3 is TGTGCCAACAGCTTATCCGGGAGCAATGAGCAGTTCTTC. Translation gives CANSLSGSNEQFF.

This clonotype was recorded at least ten times. The J gene is TRBJ2-1, the V gene TRBV10-3, with 7 bases identical to TRBD1. The CDR3 is made up of 13 amino acids. J gave up 2 bases and V 6 bases, and 1 base lay outside the gene matches. Germline lookup yields CDR1 ENHRY and CDR2 SYGVKD. The CDR3 nucleotides read TGTGCCATCAGAACAGGGGCCTACAATGAGCAGTTCTTC. This translates into CAIRTGAYNEQFF.

At least ten counts were recorded for this clonotype. V gene TRBV12-3 or TRBV12-4 combines with J gene TRBJ2-7; D is possibly TRBD1 or TRBD2 (5 bases each). V was clipped by 3 bases and J by 12 bases, with 15 bases between them. The CDR3 length is 12 residues. The CDR3 DNA reads TGTGCCAGCAGTTTCGGGGACGCCGCTCCGTACTTC. This translates into CASSFGDAAPYF.

This clonotype was detected ten times or more. The chain is built from TRBV7-6 and TRBJ1-2, with D perhaps TRBD1 (5 bases). V was pared by 5 bases and J by 7 bases, with 20 bases between. Germline assignment: CDR1 SGHVS and CDR2 FNYEAQ. The CDR3 contains 15 residues. The CDR3 region is CASSPTRQGMGGYTF. DNA for the CDR3: TGTGCCAGCAGCCCTACTCGGCAGGGAATGGGTGGCTACACCTTC.

This clonotype was observed many times. This chain connects TRBV6-6 to TRBJ2-7, with D perhaps matching TRBD1 (5 bases). There are 16 residues in the CDR3. Germline V gives CDR1 MNHNY, CDR2 SVGAGI (reference sequence). V was pared by 4 bases and J by 6 bases, with 22 bases between. The CDR3 is CASSWARAQRPVEQYF. The CDR3 nucleotides are TGTGCCAGCAGTTGGGCCAGGGCGCAACGTCCTGTCGAGCAGTACTTC.

This clonotype was observed many times. The rearrangement uses TRBV21-1 and TRBJ2-1; the D segment call TRBD1 is taken from the table without a DNA check. TRBV21-1 is a recognized pseudogene. The CDR3 spans 14 residues. CDR3 bases: TGTGCCAGCAGCAAAGGGGGCTCGAAGAATGAGCAGTTCTTC. Translation gives CASSKGGSKNEQFF.

This clonotype was seen many times. The V and J genes are TRBV4-3 and TRBJ2-3; D might be TRBD2 (6 bases). Germline CDR1 and CDR2: LGHNA and YSLEER. The CDR3 covers 16 residues. The ends were cut back, 0 bases at V and 4 bases at J, with 14 bases in the middle. CDR3 sequence (DNA): TGCGCCAGCAGCCAAGATCGCGCGGGACGGGCAGATACGCAGTATTTT. Residues: CASSQDRAGRADTQYF.

This clonotype has at least ten counts. This chain links TRBV7-9 with TRBJ2-7, with TRBD2 matching over 13 bases. CDR1 SEHNR and CDR2 FQNEAQ come from the germline V gene (reference sequence). V shed 5 bases and J 3 bases; nucleotides not matched to a gene: 16. This CDR3 is built from 19 residues. The CDR3: CASSLGLAGERGMGYEQYF. CDR3 in DNA: TGTGCCAGCAGCCTTGGACTAGCGGGAGAGAGGGGCATGGGCTACGAGCAGTACTTC.

This clonotype has a count of ten or more. The chain has TRBV6-1 and TRBJ2-7, with TRBD1 matching 7 bases. The CDR3 has 15 amino acids. Germline CDR1 is MNHNS and CDR2 is SASEGT. V shed 4 bases and J 5 bases; nucleotides not matched to a gene: 11. CDR3 residues: CASSGRTGISDEQYF. CDR3 nucleotides: TGTGCCAGCAGTGGCCGGACAGGTATATCGGACGAGCAGTACTTC.

This clonotype has ten or more counts. This chain connects TRBV5-5 to TRBJ2-2; 8 positions agree with TRBD2. The trim removed 1 base at V and 2 bases at J, leaving 7 bases unmatched. The CDR3 totals 17 residues. In germline, CDR1 is SGHKS, CDR2 YYEKEE (reference sequence). The CDR3 loop reads CASSLRAAGVNTGELFF. The CDR3 bases are TGTGCCAGCAGCTTGAGGGCAGCGGGAGTTAACACCGGGGAGCTGTTTTTT.

This clonotype was counted at least ten times. The chain joins TRBV19 to TRBJ2-2, with D unclear. This CDR3 region has 14 residues. The germline V and J ends were trimmed by 7 bases and 4 bases, with 13 bases remaining between them. Germline CDR1 is LNHDA and CDR2 is SQIVND (reference sequence). The chain's CDR3 is CASTPRPPTGELFF. The CDR3 coding sequence is TGTGCCAGTACTCCCCGCCCGCCCACCGGGGAGCTGTTTTTT.

This clonotype was counted ten times or more. The chain joins TRBV20-1 to TRBJ2-3, with 10 nucleotides matching TRBD2. Germline assignment: CDR1 DFQATT and CDR2 SNEGSKA (reference sequence). V dropped 3 bases and J dropped 1; count of bases not matched to a gene: 7. The CDR3 runs 16 residues. In nucleotides, the CDR3 is TGCAGTGCTAGTGGCCTAGCGGGAGCTGGCACAGATACGCAGTATTTT. This codes for CSASGLAGAGTDTQYF.

The sample holds many counts of this clonotype. The CDR3 spells CSASQLGVSSYNEQFF. The CDR3 nucleotides read TGCAGTGCTAGTCAGTTAGGCGTGAGCTCCTACAATGAGCAGTTCTTC. The chain couples TRBV20-1 to TRBJ2-1; D is ambiguous. Germline loops: CDR1 DFQATT, CDR2 SNEGSKA (reference sequence). Trimming took 3 bases from V and 0 from J, leaving 15 bases between them. CDR3 length: 16 amino acids.

This clonotype was recorded many times. At one boundary the junction diverges from the germline segment, which might be a read error. The CDR3 sequence: CASSLTAGGPMIYEQYF. Written as DNA, the CDR3 is TGTGCCAGCAGCCTAACAGCGGGAGGGCCGATGATCTACGAGCAGTACTTC. This rearrangement joins TRBV7-3 to TRBJ2-7; TRBD2 matches at 10 bases. CDR3 length equals 17 residues. From germline, CDR1 is SGHTA and CDR2 FQGTGA.

This clonotype was counted ten times or more. This rearrangement joins TRBV2 to TRBJ2-7, with unresolved D. Germline V gives CDR1 SNHLY, CDR2 FYNNEI. V dropped 6 bases and J dropped 2 bases, with 20 bases sitting between them. CDR3 size: 16 residues. Here the CDR3 reads CASSRLRAPGAYEQYF. DNA for the CDR3: TGTGCCAGCAGCAGACTCCGGGCCCCTGGGGCCTACGAGCAGTACTTC.

Ten or more counts support this clonotype. This chain links TRBV18 with TRBJ2-7; D might be TRBD2 (5 bases). The V end was cut by 5 bases, the J end by 4 bases, with 15 bases between. The length of the CDR3 is 14 residues. Germline V gene data show CDR1 as KGHSH and CDR2 as LQKENI. CDR3 residues: CASSTAVTSYEQYF. The CDR3, as DNA: TGTGCCAGCTCAACCGCGGTCACTAGTTACGAGCAGTACTTC.

In this sample, this clonotype turned up many times. The chain is built from TRBV24-1 and TRBJ2-3, with D perhaps TRBD2 (6 bases). Deletions cut 3 bases from V and 2 bases from J, with 11 bases between. The CDR3 runs 15 residues. CDR1 KGHDR and CDR2 SFDVKD come from the germline V gene. DNA of the CDR3: TGTGCCACCAGTGATCCCCGCGGGAACACAGATACGCAGTATTTT. Protein product: CATSDPRGNTDTQYF.

Remarks on this clonotype: This may come from a read error, since a much larger clone is one base off. This chain uses TRBV25-1 with TRBJ2-1, with 11 bases identical to TRBD2. The CDR3 length is 16 residues. Germline CDR1 MGHDK, CDR2 SYGVNS. Germline trimming cut 3 bases from V and 3 bases from J; bases unmatched to any gene: 4. CDR3 sequence reads: CASSEGLADRYNEQFF. The CDR3 region has the DNA TGTGCCAGCAGTGAGGGACTAGCGGATCGCTACAATGAGCAGTTCTTC.

With regard to this clonotype: Since no conserved phenylalanine or tryptophan closes the CDR3, a read error is the likely cause. The genes are TRBV20-1 and TRBJ2-7; 12 nucleotides match TRBD2. This CDR3 is built from 14 residues. Per germline, CDR1 DFQATT and CDR2 SNEGSKA (reference sequence). V lost 5 bases, J lost 3 bases, and 5 bases stayed unmatched. The CDR3 sequence: CSAPRTSGVYEQYL. DNA for the CDR3: TGCAGTGCTCCTAGGACTAGCGGGGTCTACGAGCAGTACCTC.

Details on this clonotype: The junction differs from germline at one of its ends, possibly a read error. The chain has TRBV27 and TRBJ2-3; D unresolved. The length of the CDR3 is 12 residues. CDR1 MNHEY and CDR2 SMNVEV come from the germline V gene (reference sequence). The CDR3 nucleotides read TGTGCCATCAGTTGCATCGGCGATACGCAGTATTTT. It translates to CAISCIGDTQYF.

This clonotype was found many times. The chain recombines TRBV12-3 or TRBV12-4 with TRBJ2-1, with D tentatively TRBD2 (6 bases). Between the trimmed V and J ends, which lost 4 bases and 5 bases, there was a span of 18 bases. This CDR3 is 16 amino acids long. The CDR3 spells CASSSSPIPGDNEQFF. CDR3 DNA: TGTGCCAGCAGTTCGTCCCCTATACCGGGGGACAATGAGCAGTTCTTC.

This clonotype was detected only a few times. This clone may be a read error of a much larger clone one base away. The chain recombines TRBV15 with TRBJ2-5, with 8 positions matching TRBD2. From germline, CDR1 is LNHNV and CDR2 YYDKDF (reference sequence). The CDR3 is 14 amino acids. The CDR3 sequence: CATSRGGERGTRYF. Written as DNA, the CDR3 is TGTGCCACCAGCAGAGGCGGAGAGCGGGGGACCCGGTACTTC.

This clonotype was seen at least ten times. The chain carries TRBV12-5 and TRBJ2-2, with D maybe TRBD2 (5 bases). The germline V gene encodes CDR1 LGHNT and CDR2 FRNRAP. This CDR3 has 14 residues. V was trimmed by 4 bases and J by 0 bases, leaving 6 bases between them. The DNA of the CDR3 is TGTGCTAGTGGTTCCGGGGCGAACACCGGGGAGCTGTTTTTT. This gives the protein CASGSGANTGELFF.

This clonotype was counted between two and nine times. V gene TRBV28 combines with J gene TRBJ1-1; D unresolved. The CDR3 length is 10 residues. Trimming removed 8 bases at V and 8 bases at J, with 9 bases between. The germline gives CDR1 MDHEN, CDR2 SYDVKM. CDR3 in amino acids: CASWSGEAFF. CDR3 bases: TGTGCCAGCTGGAGCGGAGAAGCTTTCTTT.